The rows below give T cell receptor beta chains drawn from one sample of a study of blood T cell repertoires in COVID-19. Repertoires were generated with immunoSEQ multiplex PCR, while TCRdb's copy carries only in-frame clones and drops some. The sample comprises 26,000 or so clones, around 90% of which are singletons, and approximately 10% rests with the top ten. The sequencing input was peripheral blood. The receptor set was obtained from a man between 65 and 85 years old with acute or convalescent COVID-19. CDR3s include the opening cysteine and the closing phenylalanine or tryptophan.

v_call: TRBV7-2
j_call: TRBJ2-7
cdr3_aa: CASRPAGYYEQYF

v_call: TRBV7-2
j_call: TRBJ2-2
cdr3_aa: CASSPAGVAGELFF

v_call: TRBV3-1/TRBV3-2
j_call: TRBJ2-5
cdr3_aa: CASSQQAAKETQYF

v_call: TRBV9
j_call: TRBJ2-5
cdr3_aa: CASSGQGGYLEETQYF

v_call: TRBV5-1
j_call: TRBJ2-3
cdr3_aa: CASSLTQEAADTQYF

v_call: TRBV7-3
j_call: TRBJ2-6
cdr3_aa: CASSLAGVSGANVLTF

v_call: TRBV7-8
j_call: TRBJ1-5
cdr3_aa: CASSYSTATGVGNQPQHF

v_call: TRBV28
j_call: TRBJ2-1
cdr3_aa: CASSLTGGDEQFF

v_call: TRBV5-4
j_call: TRBJ2-5
cdr3_aa: CASSLAPSGSKETQYF

v_call: TRBV4-2
j_call: TRBJ2-1
cdr3_aa: CASSQEPLAGQFF

v_call: TRBV7-2
j_call: TRBJ2-3
cdr3_aa: CASSLGALATSTDTQYF

v_call: TRBV9
j_call: TRBJ1-6
cdr3_aa: CASSEGTGISPLHF

v_call: TRBV5-6
j_call: TRBJ2-1
cdr3_aa: CASSGYAGKVYNEQFF

v_call: TRBV6-5
j_call: TRBJ2-6
cdr3_aa: CAHGTGANVLTF

v_call: TRBV7-2
j_call: TRBJ1-4
cdr3_aa: CASSLNGATNEKLFF

v_call: TRBV10-3
j_call: TRBJ2-1
cdr3_aa: CAISESVPGLAVSSSYNEQFF

v_call: TRBV6-2/TRBV6-3
j_call: TRBJ1-2
cdr3_aa: CASSWRGTDYGYTF

v_call: TRBV6-5
j_call: TRBJ2-1
cdr3_aa: CASSYDSENYNEQFF

v_call: TRBV19
j_call: TRBJ2-7
cdr3_aa: CASSIGLALYEQYF

v_call: TRBV2
j_call: TRBJ1-2
cdr3_aa: CASSDLESLGGYTF

v_call: TRBV7-3
j_call: TRBJ2-1
cdr3_aa: CASSLWGGGEQFF

v_call: TRBV18
j_call: TRBJ2-7
cdr3_aa: CASSPRAESYEQYF

v_call: TRBV6-5
j_call: TRBJ1-1
cdr3_aa: CASSLLGSGNTEAFF

v_call: TRBV7-2
j_call: TRBJ2-5
cdr3_aa: CASSLPWTGVETQYF

v_call: TRBV7-3
j_call: TRBJ2-1
cdr3_aa: CASSYSSGGRPNNEQFF

v_call: TRBV9
j_call: TRBJ2-1
cdr3_aa: CASSVLAYAYNEQFF